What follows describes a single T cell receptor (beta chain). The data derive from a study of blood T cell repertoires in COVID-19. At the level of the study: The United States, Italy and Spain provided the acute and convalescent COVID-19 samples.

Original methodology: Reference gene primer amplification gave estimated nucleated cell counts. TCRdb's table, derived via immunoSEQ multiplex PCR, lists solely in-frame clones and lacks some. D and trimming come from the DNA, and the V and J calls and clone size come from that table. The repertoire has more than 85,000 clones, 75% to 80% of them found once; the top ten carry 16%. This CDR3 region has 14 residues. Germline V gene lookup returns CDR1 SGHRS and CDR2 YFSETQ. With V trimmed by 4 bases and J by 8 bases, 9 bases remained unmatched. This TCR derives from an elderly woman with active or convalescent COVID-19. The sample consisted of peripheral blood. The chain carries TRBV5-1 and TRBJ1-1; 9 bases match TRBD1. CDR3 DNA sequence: TGCGCCAGCAGCAAAAGCCCGACAGGGGGGGAAGCTTTCTTT. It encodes CASSKSPTGGEAFF.